The 24 T cell receptor beta chains listed next were all sequenced from one sample in a study of control samples from healthy donors and cancer patients. Clones were read by immunoSEQ multiplex PCR, and TCRdb kept only the in-frame ones, dropping some. This table holds 150,000 to 160,000 clones, about 94% found once. The specimen sequenced was blood. These receptors were obtained from a middle-aged man in good health.

The sample holds one count of this clone. The chain is built from TRBV12-5 and TRBJ1-1; no reliable D call. The V and J ends lost 0 bases and 1 base respectively, with 21 bases between them. Germline V lookup: CDR1 LGHNT, CDR2 FRNRAP. This CDR3 comprises 19 residues. This CDR3 is CASGLVEFWLGGRNTEAFF. Written as DNA, the CDR3 is TGTGCTAGTGGTTTGGTAGAGTTTTGGCTGGGTGGCAGGAACACTGAAGCTTTCTTT.

The chain has TRBV5-5 and TRBJ1-4; no definite D call. The CDR3 length is 14 residues. Germline V gene data show CDR1 as SGHKS and CDR2 as YYEKEE (reference sequence). V dropped 0 bases and J dropped 8 bases, with 11 bases sitting between them. CDR3 protein: CASSLAPIGEKLFF. Written as DNA, the CDR3 is TGTGCCAGCAGCTTGGCTCCGATCGGGGAAAAACTGTTTTTT.

This sequence joins TRBV30 and TRBJ1-1; 7 nucleotides align to TRBD1. After removal of 2 bases from V and 0 bases from J, the junction contained 3 bases not matched to a gene. Germline CDR1 and CDR2: GTSNPN and SVGIG (reference sequence). CDR3 length equals 14 residues. The CDR3 reads CAWSKGTVNTEAFF. In DNA, the CDR3 is TGTGCCTGGAGTAAAGGGACAGTGAACACTGAAGCTTTCTTT.

CDR3 DNA sequence: TGTGCCAGCATATCACCGAACACTGAAGCTTTCTTT. Translation: CASISPNTEAFF. The V gene is TRBV3-1 (or the pseudogene TRBV3-2), the J gene TRBJ1-1; D is uncertain. CDR3 length: 12 amino acids. CDR1 LGHDT and CDR2 YNNKEL come from the germline V gene (reference sequence). V lost 7 bases and J 1 base, leaving 7 bases between the germline ends.

The chain carries TRBV28 and TRBJ2-5, with 8 bases matching TRBD1. Per the germline V gene, CDR1 is MDHEN and CDR2 is SYDVKM. The length of the CDR3 is 14 residues. V lost 2 bases, J lost 4 bases, and 3 bases stayed unmatched. In nucleotides, the CDR3 is TGTGCCAGCAGTTTAGACAGGGGTGGAGAGACCCAGTACTTC. Protein product: CASSLDRGGETQYF.

V usage is TRBV24-1 and J usage is TRBJ2-1; D might be TRBD2 (6 bases). V was shortened by 3 bases and J by 4 bases, with 12 bases between the two germline ends. The CDR3 has 15 amino acids. From germline, CDR1 is KGHDR and CDR2 SFDVKD. DNA for the CDR3: TGTGCCACCAGTGATCGGGGACTGGATTACAATGAGCAGTTCTTC. It specifies CATSDRGLDYNEQFF.

This clone showed up just once. The chain couples TRBV30 to TRBJ1-6; unclear D gene. The CDR3 extends over 14 amino acids. Trimming took off 0 bases at V and 5 bases at J, with 8 bases between the two ends. Germline lookup yields CDR1 GTSNPN and CDR2 SVGIG (reference sequence). The CDR3 is CAWSVVSHNSPLHF. The CDR3 nucleotides read TGTGCCTGGAGTGTCGTCAGCCATAATTCACCCCTCCACTTT. Filled out from reference TRBV30 and TRBJ1-6, the complete variable domain reads SQTIHQWPATLVQPVGSPLSLECTVEGTSNPNLYWYRQAAGRGLQLLFYSVGIGQISSEVPQNLSASRPQDRQFILSSKKLLLSDSGFYLCAWSVVSHNSPLHFGNGTRLTVT.

The CDR3 protein is CASSLIQQNIQYF. The CDR3 DNA sequence: TGTGCCAGCAGCTTAATTCAGCAGAACATTCAGTACTTC. The chain couples TRBV7-9 to TRBJ2-4, with unresolved D. Deletions cut 2 bases from V and 7 bases from J, with 9 bases between. The germline V gene encodes CDR1 SEHNR and CDR2 FQNEAQ (reference sequence). CDR3 length equals 13 residues. The entire variable domain, with the rest obtained from reference TRBV7-9 and TRBJ2-4, is as follows: DTGVSQNPRHKITKRGQNVTFRCDPISEHNRLYWYRQTLGQGPEFLTYFQNEAQLEKSRLLSDRFSAERPKGSFSTLEIQRTEQGDSAMYLCASSLIQQNIQYFGAGTRLSVL.

This rearrangement joins TRBV6-6 to TRBJ2-1; the D gene is possibly TRBD2 (6 bases). Deletions cut 6 bases from V and 5 bases from J, with 17 bases between. CDR3 size: 15 residues. Germline V gives CDR1 MNHNY, CDR2 SVGAGI (reference sequence). The CDR3 loop is CASSPTGTPDNEQFF. The DNA for the CDR3 is TGTGCCAGCAGCCCGACCGGGACTCCGGACAATGAGCAGTTCTTC.

The V gene is TRBV7-9, the J gene TRBJ1-6; 7 positions match TRBD1. The CDR3 contains 15 residues. Per germline, CDR1 SEHNR and CDR2 FQNEAQ (reference sequence). V dropped 5 bases and J dropped 7; count of bases not matched to a gene: 8. The CDR3 nucleotides read TGTGCCAGCAGCCCTGAAGGGACAGCAAATTCACCCCTCCACTTT. Encoded protein: CASSPEGTANSPLHF.

This clone appeared once. The CDR3, as DNA: TGTGCCAGCAGCTTAGACGCGGGGAACACTGAAGCTTTCTTT. Translating gives CASSLDAGNTEAFF. This sequence joins TRBV5-5 and TRBJ1-1; D is uncertain. This CDR3 spans 14 amino acids. Germline V gene data show CDR1 as SGHKS and CDR2 as YYEKEE (reference sequence). V lost 2 bases and J 1 base, leaving 9 bases between the germline ends.

V is TRBV28 and J is TRBJ1-2; unclear D gene. Germline CDR1 and CDR2: MDHEN and SYDVKM. The length of the CDR3 is 14 residues. Trimming removed 1 base at V and 8 bases at J, with 14 bases between. Written as DNA, the CDR3 is TGTGCCAGCAGTTTATCGATCTCCCTAGGGGGCTACACCTTC. Amino acid sequence: CASSLSISLGGYTF.

As regards this clone: At one end, the junction sequence differs from germline, possibly due to a read error. This chain uses TRBV11-2 with TRBJ2-5, with D perhaps matching TRBD1 or TRBD2 (5 bases each). CDR3 length: 16 amino acids. Looked up from germline, CDR1 is SGHAT and CDR2 is FQNNGV. The CDR3: CASSLEGVRRSEAQYF. As DNA, the CDR3 is TGTGCCAGCAGCTTAGAGGGGGTTCGGCGGTCAGAGGCCCAGTACTTC.

The CDR3 nucleotides are TGTGCCAGTCGTCCGGGACAGGGCTACGAGCAGTACTTC. Protein sequence: CASRPGQGYEQYF. The genes are TRBV12-3 or TRBV12-4 and TRBJ2-7, with 9 bases aligning to TRBD1. Trimming removed 9 bases from V and 3 bases from J; junction bases left unmatched: 6. The CDR3 loop spans 13 amino acids.

The V and J genes are TRBV7-9 and TRBJ1-2, with a weak D call TRBD1 (5 bases). Trimming took off 8 bases at V and 7 bases at J, with 11 bases between the two ends. Germline loops: CDR1 SEHNR, CDR2 FQNEAQ (reference sequence). The length of the CDR3 is 11 residues. This CDR3 is CASSRGTGYTF. CDR3 DNA: TGTGCCAGCTCCCGGGGCACTGGCTACACCTTC. The variable domain in full, completed from reference TRBV7-9 and TRBJ1-2, reads DTGVSQNPRHKITKRGQNVTFRCDPISEHNRLYWYRQTLGQGPEFLTYFQNEAQLEKSRLLSDRFSAERPKGSFSTLEIQRTEQGDSAMYLCASSRGTGYTFGSGTRLTVV.

This sequence joins TRBV10-2 and TRBJ2-3, with 10 positions matching TRBD2. Germline CDR1 is WSHSY and CDR2 is SAAADI. The CDR3 is 14 residues long. V trimming: 6 bases; J trimming: 2 bases; junction bases outside the gene matches: 2. The CDR3 protein is CASRLAGHTDTQYF. The CDR3 nucleotides are TGCGCCAGCAGACTAGCGGGGCACACAGATACGCAGTATTTT.

This sequence joins TRBV7-9 and TRBJ1-5; tentative D call: TRBD1 (5 bases). In germline, CDR1 is SEHNR, CDR2 FQNEAQ (reference sequence). The germline V and J ends were trimmed by 5 bases and 1 base, with 15 bases remaining between them. The CDR3 covers 16 residues. The DNA of the CDR3 is TGTGCCAGCAGCATGGAGAGAGGGGCCAGCAATCAGCCCCAGCATTTT. Translated: CASSMERGASNQPQHF.

The chain carries TRBV6-1 and TRBJ1-2, with D hard to call. The CDR3 is 15 amino acids. Germline lookup yields CDR1 MNHNS and CDR2 SASEGT. The germline V and J ends were trimmed by 0 bases and 4 bases, with 12 bases remaining between them. The CDR3, as DNA: TGTGCCAGCAGTGAAGCAACAGCTATATTCTATGGCTACACCTTC. It specifies CASSEATAIFYGYTF.

V usage is TRBV6-6 and J usage is TRBJ1-5; D unclear. There are 15 residues in the CDR3. In germline, CDR1 is MNHNY, CDR2 SVGAGI (reference sequence). The V end lost 5 bases, the J end lost 7 bases, and 18 bases lay between the germline ends. Here the CDR3 reads CASSPTDAGRQPQHF. The DNA of the CDR3 is TGTGCCAGCAGTCCCACGGATGCCGGTAGACAGCCCCAGCATTTT.

This clone has only a few counts. V usage is TRBV30 and J usage is TRBJ1-1; D might be TRBD1 (5 bases). Germline assignment: CDR1 GTSNPN and CDR2 SVGIG (reference sequence). Trimming removed 3 bases from V and 4 bases from J, with 12 bases in between. The CDR3 spans 13 residues. The DNA of the CDR3 is TGTGCCTGGAGGTGGGGGTCGGGCACTGAAGCTTTCTTT. It is translated as CAWRWGSGTEAFF.

The chain links TRBV28 to TRBJ1-2; TRBD1 matches at 7 bases. Trimming cost V 4 bases and J 4 bases; bases outside gene matches: 9. The CDR3 contains 15 residues. Germline V gene data show CDR1 as MDHEN and CDR2 as SYDVKM. CDR3 nucleotides: TGTGCCAGCAGTTCAATGAGGGGGCGCAGCTATGGCTACACCTTC. Amino acids: CASSSMRGRSYGYTF.

The V call is TRBV6-5, the J call TRBJ2-1; a weak D match, TRBD1 (5 bases). Germline values: CDR1 MNHEY, CDR2 SVGAGI. Trimming cost V 2 bases and J 8 bases, with 16 bases left between them. There are 15 residues in the CDR3. The CDR3 DNA reads as TGTGCCAGCAGTTACGATGGGGCAGGGCTTTATGAGCAGTTCTTC. Its protein product is CASSYDGAGLYEQFF.

J is TRBJ2-7 and V is TRBV6-5; TRBD2 matches 8 bases. Germline loops: CDR1 MNHEY, CDR2 SVGAGI. J was trimmed by 3 bases and V by 6 bases; bases with no gene match: 7. This CDR3 is 14 amino acids long. In DNA, the CDR3 is TGTGCCAGCAGACCGGGGGGGGGCCGCTACGAGCAGTACTTC. It yields the protein CASRPGGGRYEQYF.

The chain is built from TRBV7-2 and TRBJ1-2, with a possible D match to TRBD1 (5 bases). The CDR3 loop spans 14 amino acids. From germline, CDR1 is SGHTA and CDR2 FQGNSA. The germline V and J ends were trimmed by 1 base and 4 bases, with 10 bases remaining between them. The CDR3 spells CASSLEGRRYGYTF. In DNA form, the CDR3 reads TGTGCCAGCAGCTTAGAGGGACGCCGCTATGGCTACACCTTC.